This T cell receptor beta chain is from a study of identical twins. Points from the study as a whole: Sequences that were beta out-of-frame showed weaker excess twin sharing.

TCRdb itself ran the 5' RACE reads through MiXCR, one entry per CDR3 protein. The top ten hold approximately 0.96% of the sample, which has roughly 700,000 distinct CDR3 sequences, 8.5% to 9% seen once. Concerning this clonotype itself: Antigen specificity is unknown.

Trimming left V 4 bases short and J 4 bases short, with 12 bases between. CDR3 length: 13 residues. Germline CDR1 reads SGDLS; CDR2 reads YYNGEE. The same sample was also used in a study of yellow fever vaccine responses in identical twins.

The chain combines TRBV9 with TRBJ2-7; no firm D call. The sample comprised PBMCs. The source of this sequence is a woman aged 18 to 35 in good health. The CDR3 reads CASSQNEFYEQYF. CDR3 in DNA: TGTGCCAGCAGCCAAAATGAGTTTTACGAGCAGTACTTC.